These 4 T cell receptor beta chains were sequenced from one sample in a study of cytomegalovirus exposure and HLA in healthy donors. TCRdb's copy holds only in-frame clones and misses some; the assay was immunoSEQ multiplex PCR. The table includes about 200,000 clones, 80% to 90% detected once. The sequenced sample consisted of PBMCs. The receptor source for this set is a woman aged 25 to 45 in good health and CMV-seropositive.

The chain recombines TRBV14 with TRBJ1-3; no definite D call. CDR1 and CDR2 (germline): SGHDN, FVKESK. V was clipped by 1 base and J by 6 bases, with 7 bases between them. The CDR3 contains 13 residues. The CDR3 nucleotides are TGTGCCAGCAGCCAAGGAGGAACAAACACCATATATTTT. Translating it yields CASSQGGTNTIYF. The full variable domain, its missing parts supplied by reference TRBV14 and TRBJ1-3, is EAGVTQFPSHSVIEKGQTVTLRCDPISGHDNLYWYRRVMGKEIKFLLHFVKESKQDESGMPNNRFLAERTGGTYSTLKVQPAELEDSGVYFCASSQGGTNTIYFGEGSWLTVV.

This clone has more than one count but fewer than ten. A junction end diverges from the germline sequence, so it may reflect a read error. The chain employs TRBV7-7 and TRBJ2-7, with D possibly matching TRBD1 (5 bases). From germline, CDR1 is SSHAT and CDR2 FNYEAQ (reference sequence). The CDR3 sequence is 13 residues long. The CDR3 sequence: CASSYTTGYEQYF. DNA of the CDR3: TGTGCTAGCAGCTATACAACAGGCTACGAGCAGTACTTC.

This chain links TRBV11-3 with TRBJ2-1, with 7 bases that match TRBD1. Looked up from germline, CDR1 is SGHNT and CDR2 is YENEEA. The CDR3 runs to 15 residues. The V segment lost 5 bases and the J segment 2 bases; nucleotides outside the gene matches: 6. The CDR3 DNA follows: TGTGCCAGCAGCGACGGACAGGTGACCTACAATGAGCAGTTCTTC. It translates to CASSDGQVTYNEQFF. The entire variable domain, with the rest obtained from reference TRBV11-3 and TRBJ2-1, is as follows: EAGVVQSPRYKIIEKKQPVAFWCNPISGHNTLYWYLQNLGQGPELLIRYENEEAVDDSQLPKDRFSAERLKGVDSTLKIQPAELGDSAVYLCASSDGQVTYNEQFFGPGTRLTVL.

This sequence joins TRBV15 and TRBJ2-1, with a tentative D call TRBD2 (6 bases). The CDR3 is 12 residues long. Trimming removed 4 bases at V and 8 bases at J, with 9 bases between. Germline CDR1 LNHNV, CDR2 YYDKDF (reference sequence). The CDR3 DNA follows: TGTGCCACCAGCACATTAGCGGATGAGCAGTTCTTC. Amino acid sequence: CATSTLADEQFF.